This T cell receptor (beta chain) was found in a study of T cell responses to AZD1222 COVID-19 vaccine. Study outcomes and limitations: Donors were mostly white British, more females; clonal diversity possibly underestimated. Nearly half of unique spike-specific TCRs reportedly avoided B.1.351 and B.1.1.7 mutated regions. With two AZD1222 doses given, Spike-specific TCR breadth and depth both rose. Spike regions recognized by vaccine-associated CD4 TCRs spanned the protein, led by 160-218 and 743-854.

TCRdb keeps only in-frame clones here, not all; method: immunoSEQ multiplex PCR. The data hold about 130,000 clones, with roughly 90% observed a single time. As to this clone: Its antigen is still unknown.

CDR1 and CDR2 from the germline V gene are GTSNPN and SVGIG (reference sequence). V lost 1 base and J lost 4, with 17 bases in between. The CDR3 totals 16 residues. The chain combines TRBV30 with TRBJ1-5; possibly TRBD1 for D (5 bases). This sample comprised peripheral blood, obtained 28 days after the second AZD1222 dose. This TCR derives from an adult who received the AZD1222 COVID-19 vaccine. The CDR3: CAWSADRLPQNQPQHF. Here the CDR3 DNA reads TGTGCCTGGAGTGCCGACAGACTACCTCAAAATCAGCCCCAGCATTTT.